Sequencing of this T cell receptor (beta chain) was carried out in a study of blood T cell repertoires in COVID-19 (dated by TCRdb to about 2020). Concerning the study at large: Samples covering the acute and convalescent phases of COVID-19 were provided by collaborators in the United States, Italy and Spain. The material from the prospective study consisted of cDNA or gDNA derived from T cells, B-cell-depleted T cells, or PBMCs. The dataset comprised deeply sampled blood TCRbeta repertoires from subjects exposed to, actively infected with, or recovered from COVID-19. The repertoires were released in a freely available public database meant as a resource for research on the immune response to SARS-CoV-2. The samples were drawn from the first 160 participants of the ongoing ImmuneRACE study and from 950 to 1,500 subjects provided by 6 global collaborators. A de-identified subject ID, COVID-19 status, age in years and sex were almost always included in the sample metadata. Where HLA class I and class II types were available, the types were taken from metadata supplied by the sample provider, not from assay-based typing. Summary of the overall study and its limitations: Clinical and demographic metadata were provided uncurated, with the amount varying by source and participant.

Each collaborating institution followed its own protocols to collect whole blood in K2EDTA tubes. For TCRbeta analysis, collaborator samples were shipped as frozen whole blood, as isolated PBMCs, or as DNA extracted from either sample type. TCRbeta CDR3 regions were amplified from genomic DNA by means of the immunoSEQ Assay, a bias-controlled multiplex PCR. The paper's processing steps were these. Within the assay, amplification of reference gene primers was used to estimate how many nucleated cells each sample contained. To quantify the absolute abundance of each unique TCRbeta CDR3 rearrangement, sequence reads were collapsed and filtered. For each sample, productive Simpson clonality was calculated by taking the square root of Simpson's diversity index across productive rearrangements. The clones in this table, taken by TCRdb from immuneACCESS, are in-frame only. Not every clone is retained; where verified, under half of the shortfall comes from an unresolved V gene, and the cause of the rest is unknown. V and J calls and clone size follow that table, whereas D and trimming were derived from the DNA. Counted in this sample were around 130,000 clones; roughly 90% of them appeared once. Approximately 2.3% of the sample comes from the top ten.

The CDR3 numbers 15 residues from cysteine through phenylalanine. The DNA shown is the 45-base CDR3, in frame from base 1. The germline V gene specifies LGHNA as CDR1 and YSLEER as CDR2. The trim is 0 bases for V and 3 bases for J, with a gap of 11 bases between the germline ends. A single count supports this clone. It has no known antigen specificity. Base qualities were left out, and no much larger clone turns up one base away. The sample consisted of peripheral blood. The TCR originated in a man aged 70 or older with active COVID-19. Recombination linked TRBV4-3 to TRBJ1-2; the D gene assignment is ambiguous. Here is the DNA: TGCGCCAGCAGCCAAGATAGTTCGTTGGACTATGGCTACACCTTC. Its coded protein is CASSQDSSLDYGYTF.